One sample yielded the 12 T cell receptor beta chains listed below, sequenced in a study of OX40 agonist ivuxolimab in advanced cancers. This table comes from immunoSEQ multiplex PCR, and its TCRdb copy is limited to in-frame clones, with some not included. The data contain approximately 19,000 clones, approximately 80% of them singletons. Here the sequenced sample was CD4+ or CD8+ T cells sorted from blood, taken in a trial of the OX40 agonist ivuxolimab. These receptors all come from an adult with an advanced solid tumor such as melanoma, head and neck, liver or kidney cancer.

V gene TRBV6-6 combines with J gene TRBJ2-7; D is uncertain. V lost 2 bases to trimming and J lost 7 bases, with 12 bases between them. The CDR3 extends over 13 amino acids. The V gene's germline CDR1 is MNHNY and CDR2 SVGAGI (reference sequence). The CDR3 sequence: CASSYGDLGEQYF. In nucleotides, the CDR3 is TGTGCCAGCAGTTACGGGGATTTGGGGGAGCAGTACTTC.

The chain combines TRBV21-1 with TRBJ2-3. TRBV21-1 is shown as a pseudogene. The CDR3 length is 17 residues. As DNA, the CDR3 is TGTGCCAGCAGCAAAGATGAGGGGCAGGGATACACAGATACGCAGTATTTT. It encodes CASSKDEGQGYTDTQYF.

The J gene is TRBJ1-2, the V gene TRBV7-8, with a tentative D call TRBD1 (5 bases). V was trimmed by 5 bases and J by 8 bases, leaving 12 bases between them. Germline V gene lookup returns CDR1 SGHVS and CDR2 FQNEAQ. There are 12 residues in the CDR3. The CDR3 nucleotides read TGTGCCAGCAGCCAGGGAGTATTCGGCTACACCTTC. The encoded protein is CASSQGVFGYTF.

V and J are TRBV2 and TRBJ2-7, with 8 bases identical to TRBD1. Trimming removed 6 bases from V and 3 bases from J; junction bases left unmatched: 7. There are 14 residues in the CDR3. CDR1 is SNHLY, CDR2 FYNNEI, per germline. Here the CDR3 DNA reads TGTGCCAGCAGCGCCGACAGGGGTTACTACGAGCAGTACTTC. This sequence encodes CASSADRGYYEQYF.

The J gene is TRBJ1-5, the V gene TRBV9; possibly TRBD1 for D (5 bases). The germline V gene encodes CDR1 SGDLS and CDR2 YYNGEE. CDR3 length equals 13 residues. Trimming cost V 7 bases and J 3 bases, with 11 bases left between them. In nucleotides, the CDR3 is TGTGCCAGCGGGGCAGGCTACAATCAGCCCCAGCATTTT. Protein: CASGAGYNQPQHF.

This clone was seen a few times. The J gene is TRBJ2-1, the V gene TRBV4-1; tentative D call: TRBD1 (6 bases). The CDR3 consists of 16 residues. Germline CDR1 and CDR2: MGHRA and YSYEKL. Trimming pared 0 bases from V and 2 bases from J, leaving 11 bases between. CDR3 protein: CASSQDTGNPYNEQFF. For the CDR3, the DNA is TGCGCCAGCAGCCAAGACACAGGGAATCCCTACAATGAGCAGTTCTTC.

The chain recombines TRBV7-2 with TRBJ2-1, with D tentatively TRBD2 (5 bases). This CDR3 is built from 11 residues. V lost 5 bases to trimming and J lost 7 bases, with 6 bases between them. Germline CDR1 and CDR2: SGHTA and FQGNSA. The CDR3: CASSPGNEQFF. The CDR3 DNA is TGTGCCAGCAGCCCGGGAAATGAGCAGTTCTTC.

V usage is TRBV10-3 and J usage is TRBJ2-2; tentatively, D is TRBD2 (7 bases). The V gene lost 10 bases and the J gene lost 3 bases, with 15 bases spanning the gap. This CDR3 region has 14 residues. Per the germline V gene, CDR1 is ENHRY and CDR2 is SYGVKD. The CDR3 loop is CATGGGGDTGELFF. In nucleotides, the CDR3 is TGTGCCACCGGAGGGGGGGGCGACACCGGGGAGCTGTTTTTT.

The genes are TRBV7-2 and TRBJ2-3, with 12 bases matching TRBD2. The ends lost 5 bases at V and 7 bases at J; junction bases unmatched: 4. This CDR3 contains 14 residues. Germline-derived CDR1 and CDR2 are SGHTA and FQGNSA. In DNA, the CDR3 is TGTGCCAGCAGCCCTAGCGGGAGGGCGCATACGCAGTATTTT. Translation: CASSPSGRAHTQYF.

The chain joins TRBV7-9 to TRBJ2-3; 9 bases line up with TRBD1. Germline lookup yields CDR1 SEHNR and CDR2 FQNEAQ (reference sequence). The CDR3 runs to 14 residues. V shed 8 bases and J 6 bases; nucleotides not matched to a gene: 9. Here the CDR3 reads CASGIGQGRDTQYF. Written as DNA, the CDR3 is TGTGCCAGCGGAATAGGACAGGGGCGCGATACGCAGTATTTT.

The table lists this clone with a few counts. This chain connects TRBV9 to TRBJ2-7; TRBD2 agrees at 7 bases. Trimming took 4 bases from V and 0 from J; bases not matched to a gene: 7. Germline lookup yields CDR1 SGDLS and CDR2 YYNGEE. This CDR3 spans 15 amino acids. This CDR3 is CASSPGPGGSYEQYF. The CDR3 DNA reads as TGTGCCAGCAGCCCAGGACCGGGAGGCTCCTACGAGCAGTACTTC.

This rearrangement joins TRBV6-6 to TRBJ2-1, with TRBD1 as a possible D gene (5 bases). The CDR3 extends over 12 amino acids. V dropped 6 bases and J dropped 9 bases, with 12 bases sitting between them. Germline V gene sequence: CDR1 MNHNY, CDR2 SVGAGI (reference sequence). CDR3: CASRLRTTEQFF. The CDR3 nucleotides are TGTGCCAGCAGGCTAAGGACAACTGAGCAGTTCTTC.